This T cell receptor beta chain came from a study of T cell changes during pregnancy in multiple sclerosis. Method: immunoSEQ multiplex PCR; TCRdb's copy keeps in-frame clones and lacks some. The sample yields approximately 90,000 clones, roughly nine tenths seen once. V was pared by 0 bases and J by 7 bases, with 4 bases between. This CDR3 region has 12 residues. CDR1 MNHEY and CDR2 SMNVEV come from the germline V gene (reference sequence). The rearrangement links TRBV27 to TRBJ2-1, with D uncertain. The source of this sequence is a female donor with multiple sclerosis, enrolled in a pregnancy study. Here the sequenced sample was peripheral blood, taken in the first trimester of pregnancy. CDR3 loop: CASSLSRNEQFF. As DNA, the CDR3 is TGTGCCAGCAGTTTATCGAGGAATGAGCAGTTCTTC.